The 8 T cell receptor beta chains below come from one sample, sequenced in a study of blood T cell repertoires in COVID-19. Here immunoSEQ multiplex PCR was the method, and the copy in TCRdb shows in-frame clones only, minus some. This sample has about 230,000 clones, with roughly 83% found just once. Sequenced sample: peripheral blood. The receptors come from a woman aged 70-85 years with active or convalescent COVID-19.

The CDR3 DNA is TGTGCCAGCAGCGCAGGCGCTCACAATGAGCAGTTCTTC. Protein: CASSAGAHNEQFF. V and J are TRBV7-9 and TRBJ2-1, with D unresolved. Trimming pared 5 bases from V and 5 bases from J, leaving 10 bases between. CDR1 and CDR2 from the germline V gene are SEHNR and FQNEAQ (reference sequence). This CDR3 comprises 13 residues.

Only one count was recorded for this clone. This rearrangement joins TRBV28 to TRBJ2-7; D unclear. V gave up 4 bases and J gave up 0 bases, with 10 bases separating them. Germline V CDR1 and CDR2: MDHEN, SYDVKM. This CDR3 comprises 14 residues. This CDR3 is CASSWSLDSYEQYF. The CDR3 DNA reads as TGTGCCAGCAGTTGGTCGTTAGACTCCTACGAGCAGTACTTC.

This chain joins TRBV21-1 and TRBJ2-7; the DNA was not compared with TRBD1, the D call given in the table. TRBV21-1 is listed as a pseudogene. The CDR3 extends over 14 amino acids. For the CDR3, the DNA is TGTGCCAGCAGCGTCCACAGGGCCTCCTACGAGCAGTACTTC. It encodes CASSVHRASYEQYF.

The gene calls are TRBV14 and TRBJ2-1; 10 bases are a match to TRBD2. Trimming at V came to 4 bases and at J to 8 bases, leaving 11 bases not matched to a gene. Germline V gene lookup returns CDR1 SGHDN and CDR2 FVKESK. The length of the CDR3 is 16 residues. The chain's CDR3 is CASSPLAGVDVDEQFF. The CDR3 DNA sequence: TGTGCCAGCAGCCCCCTAGCGGGAGTCGATGTCGATGAGCAGTTCTTC.

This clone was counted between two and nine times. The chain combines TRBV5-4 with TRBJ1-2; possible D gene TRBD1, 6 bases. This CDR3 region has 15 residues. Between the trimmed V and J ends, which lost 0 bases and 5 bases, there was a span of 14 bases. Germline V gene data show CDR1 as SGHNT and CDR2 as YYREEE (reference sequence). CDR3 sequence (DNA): TGTGCCAGCAGCTTGGGACAGGCCTCCATTTATGGCTACACCTTC. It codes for CASSLGQASIYGYTF.

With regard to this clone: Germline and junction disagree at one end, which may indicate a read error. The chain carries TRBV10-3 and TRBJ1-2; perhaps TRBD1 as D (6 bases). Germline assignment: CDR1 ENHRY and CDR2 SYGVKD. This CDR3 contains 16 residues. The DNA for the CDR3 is TGTGCCATCAGCGAGTATGGAAGACAGGCCAACTATGGCTACACCTTC. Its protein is CAISEYGRQANYGYTF.

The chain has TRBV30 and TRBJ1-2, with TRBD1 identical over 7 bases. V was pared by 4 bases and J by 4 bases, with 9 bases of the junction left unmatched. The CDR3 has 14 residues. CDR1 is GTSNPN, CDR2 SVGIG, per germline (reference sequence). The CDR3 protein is CAWTETGFSYGYTF. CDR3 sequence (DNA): TGTGCCTGGACCGAGACAGGGTTTAGCTATGGCTACACCTTC.

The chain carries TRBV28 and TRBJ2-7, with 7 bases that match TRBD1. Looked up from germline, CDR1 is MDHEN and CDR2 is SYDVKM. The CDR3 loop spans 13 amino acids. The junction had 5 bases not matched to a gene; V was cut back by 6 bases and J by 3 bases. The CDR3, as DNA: TGTGCCAGCAGAACAGGGGCTGGCTACGAGCAGTACTTC. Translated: CASRTGAGYEQYF.